This T cell receptor beta chain was sequenced during a study of CD8+CD57+ T cells in acquired aplastic anemia listed by TCRdb under 2018. About the full investigation: On average, sorted CD4+ and CD8+ cells yielded 3.2 ug of extracted DNA, with a range of about 0.18 to 30 ug. CD8+CD57+ expansion was defined as a frequency above the mean frequency observed in healthy subjects.

Patients chosen for sequencing had shown expansion of CD8+CD57+ cells by flow cytometry. Every patient had a diagnosis of severe acquired aplastic anemia based on International Study of Aplastic Anemia and Agranulocytosis and Camitta criteria. Patients had received no therapy at the time of blood sampling. TCR repertoires of sorted CD4+ and CD8+ blood T cells from severe aplastic anemia patients and healthy subjects were deep-sequenced in the study. In the USA, patient enrollment took place under clinicaltrials.gov protocols 00001620, 01623167, 00001397, 00071045, 00081523 and 00961064. Ficoll-Paque density gradient centrifugation was used to isolate peripheral blood mononuclear cells. CD4+ and CD8+ T cells were sorted by FACS or magnetic beads before DNA extraction. The CDR3 runs 16 residues from the cysteine to the phenylalanine. Only the CDR3 region is kept as DNA, spanning 48 bases read in frame from base 1. V was cut back by 3 bases and J by 5 bases, leaving a gap of 19 bases between them. The germline V gene sets CDR1 to SGDLS and CDR2 to YYNGEE.

Beyond this particular receptor, the publication reports: Although 25 to 30 CD8+ CDR3 sequences were shared by patients and controls, these sequences appeared highly expressed in patients and within the immunodominant clones of patients. Between patients and healthy controls, no significant difference in CD8+ Simpson's diversity was found (P=0.060).

Genomic DNA served as template for TCR beta VDJ combination and CDR3 sequence profiling. An Illumina HiSeq 2000 was used for TCR repertoire sequencing. Turning to the authors' computational methods: TRBV/TRBJ rearrangement plots, CDR3 size and DJ length profiles, and Simpson's diversity index were used to evaluate the repertoires. The immunodominant clone was defined as the most abundant DNA sequence in deep sequencing data. CDR3 amino acid sequences were checked for sharing between subjects and were compared against published repertoires and the VDJdb database. Starting from the raw public reads, TCRdb applied fastp trimming at Q25, assembled clones with MiXCR and retained in-frame beta chains. CDR3 protein sequences are deduplicated, and each keeps its most common genes and DNA. The V and J calls, along with clone size, are taken from TCRdb and not from the paper's own processing. Counted in this sample were about 160,000 distinct CDR3 sequences; around 48% of them appeared once. Of the sample, about 30% falls within the top ten clones.

On this clonotype: Its target antigen remains unknown. Qualities for individual bases were not recorded, and no much larger clone is one base off.

The material sequenced was sorted CD4+, CD8+, or CD8+CD57+ T cells (not recorded which) from PBMCs. This sequence uses TRBV9 and TRBJ2-3; the D gene is perhaps TRBD1, on 5 matching bases. The TCR sequence derives from a human donor with aplastic anemia. The CDR3 reads CASSAVQGLSGDTQYF. The sequenced DNA: TGTGCCAGCAGCGCCGTTCAGGGTTTGAGTGGAGATACGCAGTATTTT.